This record looks at one T cell receptor (beta chain) sequence and its context. Its antigen remains unidentified. The PCR employed 60 Vbeta primers together with 13 Jbeta primers. The table came from immunoSEQ multiplex PCR; TCRdb's copy has only in-frame clones and leaves some out. The sample lists under 200,000 clones; 75% to 90% were seen once. The record originates from a study of cytomegalovirus exposure and HLA in healthy donors. The overall study: There were fewer than 130 million unique TCR beta sequences, drawn from 200 million or so T cells, in an earlier analysis. The study, taken as a whole, reports: A cluster of highly shared sequence variants was likely a sequencing artifact.

The length of the CDR3 is 16 residues. V lost 3 bases and J lost 5; bases outside the gene matches: 4. Per the germline V gene, CDR1 is KGHSH and CDR2 is LQKENI. The receptor's source is a woman in her twenties or thirties in good health and CMV-seronegative. Source material: PBMCs. The chain is built from TRBV18 and TRBJ2-1, with 13 bases fitting TRBD2. DNA for the CDR3: TGTGCCAGCTCACCTACTAGCGGGAGGGCCGACAATGAGCAGTTCTTC. Translation gives CASSPTSGRADNEQFF.